The 28 T cell receptor beta chains below were found in one sample sequenced in a study of CD8+CD57+ T cells in acquired aplastic anemia. TCR beta VDJ and CDR3 profiling used genomic DNA as template. TCRdb recomputed calls from the reads with MiXCR, one row per CDR3 protein. The repertoire consists of a few hundred thousand distinct CDR3 sequences, with over 25% occurring once and the leading ten covering 0.7% to 1%. Whoever was chosen for sequencing had shown CD8+CD57+ cell expansion by flow cytometry. Input material: sorted CD4+, CD8+, or CD8+CD57+ T cells (not recorded which) from PBMCs. These receptors all stem from a human donor with aplastic anemia.

Points on this clonotype: The junction does not match germline at one end; this may be a read error. This chain connects TRBV7-8 to TRBJ2-7; D assignment may be TRBD1 or TRBD2 (5 bases each). Germline V gene sequence: CDR1 SGHVS, CDR2 FQNEAQ. The CDR3 has 12 residues. Here the CDR3 DNA reads TGTGCCGGCAGCCCTTCCGAGGGGGAGCAGTACTTC. It encodes CAGSPSEGEQYF. Full variable domain (missing parts from reference TRBV7-8 and TRBJ2-7): GAGVSQSPRYKVAKRGQDVALRCDPISGHVSLFWYQQALGQGPEFLTYFQNEAQLDKSGLPSDRFFAERPEGSVSTLKIQRTQQEDSAVYLCAGSPSEGEQYFGPGTRLTVT.

This chain links TRBV20-1 with TRBJ2-1; 10 bases line up with TRBD2. Trimming at V came to 4 bases and at J to 3 bases, leaving 9 bases not matched to a gene. This CDR3 is built from 16 residues. Germline CDR1 reads DFQATT; CDR2 reads SNEGSKA (reference sequence). CDR3 sequence reads: CSAKTLGLAVYNEQFF. The CDR3 nucleotides are TGCAGTGCTAAAACACTCGGACTAGCGGTCTACAATGAGCAGTTCTTC.

The V gene is TRBV9, the J gene TRBJ2-2; 11 positions match TRBD1. V lost 2 bases, J lost 11 bases, and 5 bases stayed unmatched. The CDR3 contains 14 residues. CDR1 SGDLS and CDR2 YYNGEE come from the germline V gene. CDR3 DNA: TGTGCCAGCAGCGTTAGGACAGGGGGCGGTGAGCTGTTTTTT. This gives the protein CASSVRTGGGELFF. The full variable domain, with the rest looked up from reference TRBV9 and TRBJ2-2, is DSGVTQTPKHLITATGQRVTLRCSPRSGDLSVYWYQQSLDQGLQFLIQYYNGEERAKGNILERFSAQQFPDLHSELNLSSLELGDSALYFCASSVRTGGGELFFGEGSRLTVL.

The chain couples TRBV4-3 to TRBJ2-3; TRBD2 agrees at 11 bases. This CDR3 has 16 amino acids. Germline CDR1 is LGHNA and CDR2 is YSLEER. The V and J ends lost 0 bases and 7 bases, in that order; junction bases with no gene match: 6. The CDR3, as DNA: TGCGCCAGCAGCCAAGATCTAGCGGGGGGTTCCCATACGCAGTATTTT. It is translated as CASSQDLAGGSHTQYF.

In the case of this clonotype: A read error is possible here, since a much larger clone lies one base away. This chain uses TRBV7-4 with TRBJ1-5; D not certain. CDR1 and CDR2 (germline): SGHVT, SQSDAQ. The CDR3 consists of 16 residues. Trimming took 7 bases from V and 5 from J, leaving 21 bases between them. Here the CDR3 reads CASNPVQQPFYQPQHF. The DNA of the CDR3 is TGTGCCAGCAACCCGGTGCAGCAACCCTTTTATCAGCCCCAGCATTTT.

This rearrangement joins TRBV6-2 or TRBV6-3 to TRBJ2-2; possibly TRBD2 for D (5 bases). Trimming pared 5 bases from V and 4 bases from J, leaving 14 bases between. The germline CDR1 and CDR2 sequences are MNHEY and SVGEGT. CDR3 length: 15 amino acids. As DNA, the CDR3 is TGTGCCAGCAGTCCTTCCCTACTAGTCACCGGGGAGCTGTTTTTT. It codes for CASSPSLLVTGELFF.

This CDR3 reads CASSLSAGGVTSYEQYF. The CDR3 DNA follows: TGTGCCAGCAGCTTATCGGCGGGGGGCGTAACTTCCTACGAGCAGTACTTC. This chain links TRBV7-2 with TRBJ2-7; TRBD2 aligns across 8 bases. Germline V CDR1 and CDR2: SGHTA, FQGNSA. The ends lost 2 bases at V and 1 base at J; junction bases unmatched: 10. CDR3 length: 17 amino acids.

This clonotype was observed many times. CDR3 region: CASSTSWDSLYGYTF. CDR3 coding DNA: TGTGCCAGCAGTACCTCGTGGGACAGCCTCTATGGCTACACCTTC. The rearrangement joins TRBV6-5 to TRBJ1-2; the match to TRBD1 covers 7 bases. The CDR3 is 15 residues long. CDR1 is MNHEY, CDR2 SVGAGI, per germline. V lost 5 bases to trimming and J lost 4 bases; unmatched junction nucleotides: 10.

This clonotype was detected a few times. V gene TRBV3-1 combines with J gene TRBJ1-2; D possibly corresponds to TRBD1 (5 bases). Trimming pared 3 bases from V and 6 bases from J, leaving 14 bases between. The CDR3 length is 14 residues. Per germline, CDR1 LGHDT and CDR2 YNNKEL (reference sequence). CDR3 DNA: TGTGCCAGCAGCCAGCTCGGGGGTGAAAATGGCTACACCTTC. It translates to CASSQLGGENGYTF.

The sample holds many counts of this clonotype. V is TRBV25-1 and J is TRBJ2-5; 9 nucleotides line up with TRBD1. The V and J ends lost 3 bases and 2 bases, in that order; junction bases with no gene match: 4. The CDR3 totals 15 residues. Germline V gene sequence: CDR1 MGHDK, CDR2 SYGVNS. The CDR3 nucleotides are TGTGCCAGCAGTGACGGACAGGGGATACAAGAGACCCAGTACTTC. Translated, it gives CASSDGQGIQETQYF.

This clonotype was seen many times. Here the CDR3 reads CASSSPDRVYGYTF. The CDR3 nucleotides are TGTGCCAGCAGCTCCCCGGACAGGGTCTATGGCTACACCTTC. This chain links TRBV13 with TRBJ1-2, with TRBD1 identical over 8 bases. The CDR3 totals 14 residues. Germline V gives CDR1 PRHDT, CDR2 FYEKMQ (reference sequence). V was pared by 4 bases and J by 4 bases, with 5 bases of the junction left unmatched.

This clonotype came up many times. V and J are TRBV5-1 and TRBJ1-2; unclear D gene. V lost 0 bases and J lost 8, with 11 bases in between. Germline CDR1 and CDR2: SGHRS and YFSETQ. The CDR3 covers 13 residues. CDR3 coding DNA: TGCGCCAGCAGCTTGGCGGGGTCGGAGGGCTACACCTTC. Its translation is CASSLAGSEGYTF. The full variable domain, in which reference TRBV5-1 and TRBJ1-2 provide the parts outside the CDR3, is KAGVTQTPRYLIKTRGQQVTLSCSPISGHRSVSWYQQTPGQGLQFLFEYFSETQRNKGNFPGRFSGRQFSNSRSEMNVSTLELGDSALYLCASSLAGSEGYTFGSGTRLTVV.

The chain links TRBV13 to TRBJ1-5; TRBD1 agrees at 10 bases. Germline CDR1 reads PRHDT; CDR2 reads FYEKMQ (reference sequence). This CDR3 has 19 amino acids. With V trimmed by 5 bases and J by 7 bases, 20 bases remained unmatched. Here the CDR3 reads CASSRRPTGGAGSAQPQHF. CDR3 DNA sequence: TGTGCCAGCAGCCGTCGACCGACAGGGGGCGCGGGGTCAGCGCAGCCCCAGCATTTT.

The genes are TRBV6-5 and TRBJ1-1; D remains unclear. The CDR3 spans 13 residues. V dropped 3 bases and J dropped 3 bases, with 8 bases sitting between them. In germline, CDR1 is MNHEY, CDR2 SVGAGI. The CDR3 is CASSYPGYTEAFF. CDR3 DNA: TGTGCCAGCAGTTATCCAGGATACACTGAAGCTTTCTTT.

This clonotype was seen repeatedly, ten times or more. J is TRBJ1-1 and V is TRBV19; the D is unclear. Germline V gene data show CDR1 as LNHDA and CDR2 as SQIVND (reference sequence). Trimming pared 6 bases from V and 4 bases from J, leaving 12 bases between. This CDR3 is 13 amino acids long. This chain's CDR3 is CASRFGPLTEAFF. In nucleotides, the CDR3 is TGTGCCAGTAGATTCGGACCTCTCACTGAAGCTTTCTTT.

The chain uses TRBV7-2 and TRBJ1-2; no reliable D call. The CDR3 loop spans 12 amino acids. Trimming pared 1 base from V and 8 bases from J, leaving 8 bases between. Germline V gene data show CDR1 as SGHTA and CDR2 as FQGNSA. CDR3 residues: CASSLGAHGYTF. The CDR3 DNA reads TGTGCCAGCAGCTTAGGGGCTCACGGCTACACCTTC.

This chain connects TRBV20-1 to TRBJ2-7; the D is unclear. CDR1 is DFQATT and CDR2 is SNEGSKA in the germline V gene (reference sequence). V shed 3 bases and J shed 0 bases, with 6 bases lying between them. This CDR3 comprises 12 residues. The DNA for the CDR3 is TGCAGTGCTAGTCACACCTCCTACGAGCAGTACTTC. Translating it yields CSASHTSYEQYF.

This clonotype was counted only a few times. The chain joins TRBV5-1 to TRBJ2-3; possible D gene TRBD2, 5 bases. From germline, CDR1 is SGHRS and CDR2 YFSETQ. V lost 0 bases and J 11 bases, leaving 13 bases between the germline ends. This CDR3 region has 13 residues. The CDR3 sequence: CASSLENGNRQYF. The CDR3 nucleotides read TGCGCCAGCAGCTTGGAGAACGGGAACAGGCAGTATTTT.

This clonotype came up many times. The chain has TRBV7-2 and TRBJ1-5; the D is unclear. V shed 4 bases and J shed 0 bases, with 4 bases lying between them. The CDR3 runs 13 residues. Germline V gene data show CDR1 as SGHTA and CDR2 as FQGNSA. CDR3: CASSSTSNQPQHF. The DNA of the CDR3 is TGTGCCAGCAGCTCGACTAGCAATCAGCCCCAGCATTTT.

The chain recombines TRBV12-3 or TRBV12-4 with TRBJ2-5, with 7 positions matching TRBD2. The CDR3 runs to 13 residues. J gave up 5 bases and V 3 bases, and 3 bases lay outside the gene matches. The CDR3: CASSFHSGETQYF. The CDR3 DNA reads TGTGCCAGCAGTTTTCATAGCGGGGAGACCCAGTACTTC.

The chain combines TRBV6-1 with TRBJ2-6; 8 bases agree with TRBD1. This CDR3 is 17 amino acids long. J lost 2 bases, V lost 3 bases, and 6 bases had no gene match. Per the germline V gene, CDR1 is MNHNS and CDR2 is SASEGT. CDR3 DNA: TGTGCCAGCAGTGATAGGACAGGGTTAACTGGGGCCAACGTCCTGACTTTC. This translates into CASSDRTGLTGANVLTF.

Concerning this clonotype: This could be a read error, since a much larger clone is one nucleotide away. The CDR3: CASSISFAIGANVLTF. CDR3 DNA sequence: TGTGCCAGTAGTATTTCATTCGCTATCGGGGCCAACGTCCTGACTTTC. The chain has TRBV19 and TRBJ2-6, with D uncertain. CDR1 and CDR2 from the germline V gene are LNHDA and SQIVND (reference sequence). The CDR3 length is 16 residues. Trimming pared 3 bases from V and 4 bases from J, leaving 13 bases between.

The chain employs TRBV10-3 and TRBJ1-6; tentative D call: TRBD1 (6 bases). Per germline, CDR1 ENHRY and CDR2 SYGVKD. This CDR3 is 11 amino acids long. Deletions cut 10 bases from V and 8 bases from J, with 9 bases between. This chain's CDR3 is CATRGDSPLHF. CDR3 in DNA: TGTGCCACAAGGGGGGATTCACCCCTCCACTTT.

This clonotype was counted a few times. A much larger clone sits a single nucleotide away, making a read error possible. The CDR3 is CASSTDAYGHTF. As DNA, the CDR3 is TGTGCCAGCAGTACAGACGCGTATGGCCACACCTTC. The chain uses TRBV4-2 and TRBJ1-2; D is unresolved. This CDR3 is built from 12 residues. CDR1 is LGHNA and CDR2 is YNFKEQ in the germline V gene.

This chain links TRBV18 with TRBJ1-2; 12 bases match TRBD1. Per the germline V gene, CDR1 is KGHSH and CDR2 is LQKENI. This CDR3 is 18 amino acids long. Losses at the gene ends were 0 bases for V and 8 bases for J; bases not matched to a gene: 13. The CDR3 bases are TGTGCCAGCTCACCACCAATCGGGCCAACCGGGACAGGGGGCGGCTACACCTTC. Residues: CASSPPIGPTGTGGGYTF.

As for this clonotype: A junction boundary mismatches the germline segment, possibly from a read error. The gene calls are TRBV10-1 and TRBJ2-7, with 8 bases matching TRBD1. Per the germline V gene, CDR1 is WNHNN and CDR2 is SYGVQD (reference sequence). This CDR3 region has 15 residues. The CDR3 sequence is CASSESPPGGSSGTF. In DNA, the CDR3 is TGCGCCAGCAGTGAGTCCCCGCCAGGGGGCAGCAGTGGGACCTTC.

This clonotype appeared a few times. This may be a read error: a much more frequent sequence differs by one nucleotide. The V and J genes are TRBV19 and TRBJ1-5; D is possibly TRBD1 (6 bases). This CDR3 is 13 amino acids long. The V gene's germline CDR1 is LNHDA and CDR2 SQIVND (reference sequence). The CDR3 coding sequence is TGTGCCGGTAGTATAGGGGGGTATCAGCCCCAGCATTTT. Translation: CAGSIGGYQPQHF.

This clonotype showed up just a few times. V is TRBV9 and J is TRBJ1-5, with D perhaps TRBD1 (6 bases). Trimming left V 4 bases short and J 0 bases short, with 14 bases between. Germline assignment: CDR1 SGDLS and CDR2 YYNGEE. This CDR3 region has 16 residues. CDR3 residues: CASSPTPDSSNQPQHF. The DNA of the CDR3 is TGTGCCAGCAGCCCAACCCCGGACAGTAGCAATCAGCCCCAGCATTTT.